This TCR beta chain is drawn from a study of T cells after yellow fever vaccination (dated by TCRdb to about 2019). Describing the broader study: The SMART-Seq v4 Ultra Low Input RNA kit was used to prepare libraries from fractions with low cell numbers. To track T-cell clones before and after primary and booster YFV17D yellow fever vaccination, bulk TCR alpha and beta repertoires were sequenced longitudinally. Two healthy male donors, one aged 18 to 29 and one aged 30 to 40 years, made up the cohort. Blood samples were taken at several timepoints before and after primary and secondary immunization, and bulk PBMC replicates and cell subsets were isolated. Paper-wide results and their limitations: Computational filtering was needed because FACS-sorted repertoires could contain abundant contaminating clonotypes from the bulk population. Only two donors were included in the study, so the extent to which the findings can be generalized is limited. The secondary T-cell response was found to be weaker but faster than the primary response, with a peak reached on day 5 rather than on day 15. Most clones expanded after primary vaccination (almost 97% of CD4 and around nine tenths of CD8) were re-detected after the booster, suggesting that broad memory maintenance occurred. A small share of clonotypes occurred in both CD4 and CD8 compartments, likely arising from convergent recombination.

Synthesis of TCR cDNA relied on 5'RACE template switching, a step that introduced a universal primer site along with unique molecular identifiers. Priming of cDNA synthesis was performed from both the TCR alpha and TCR beta constant segments. Library amplification involved two PCR steps, and the second step added sample barcodes and sequencing adapters. Sequencing of libraries was performed on Illumina HiSeq 2500 (2x100 bp) or NovaSeq (2x150 bp). Per the authors' processing: Demultiplexing of reads and collapsing into UMI consensus sequences were performed with MIGEC, and V(D)J alignment was carried out with MiXCR. Vaccine-responding clonotypes were identified with edgeR using replicate PBMC samples, with FDR below 0.01 and a log2 fold change above 5 up to day 15 being required. Each bulk clonotype received a CD4 or CD8 identity based on whether the sequenced CD4 or CD8 repertoire contained that clonotype at higher abundance. TCRdb trimmed public reads at Q25 via fastp, called clones via MiXCR and kept in-frame beta chains. Rows matching on CDR3 protein sequence are summarized as one entry with the most common DNA and genes. The V and J calls come from TCRdb's annotation, not from the publication. This sample has approximately 550,000 distinct CDR3 sequences in its table, and over 15% of those were observed once. The ten largest clones add up to 14% of the sample.

This clonotype was recorded a few times. The clone's antigen remains unknown. No base-level quality is on record; no much larger clone is a single base apart. Relative to germline, V is 3 bases shorter and J is 5 bases shorter, with 7 bases between their ends. The germline V gene (reference sequence) provides CDR1 DFQATT and CDR2 SNEGSKA. The CDR3, cysteine through phenylalanine, is 11 amino acids long. Only CDR3 DNA remains: 33 bases, in frame from the first base. Sample treatment or condition, as interpreted from the label and publication: live attenuated yellow fever vaccine strain. At each blood-draw timepoint, two biological replicates of bulk PBMCs were obtained. PBMCs were isolated from peripheral blood using a standard Ficoll-Paque protocol. RNA was extracted with TriZol from bulk PBMCs, CD4 and CD8 fractions, and dextramer-positive and dextramer-negative fractions.

This TCR was sampled from a man aged 25 to 40 who received the YFV17D yellow fever vaccine. The chain is encoded by TRBV20-1 joined to TRBJ1-2, with the D gene call left open. The input for sequencing was PBMCs, taken 15 days after the yellow fever booster vaccination. DNA sequence: TGCAGTGCTAGGGAATTATATGGCTACACCTTC. Translated, it reads CSARELYGYTF.